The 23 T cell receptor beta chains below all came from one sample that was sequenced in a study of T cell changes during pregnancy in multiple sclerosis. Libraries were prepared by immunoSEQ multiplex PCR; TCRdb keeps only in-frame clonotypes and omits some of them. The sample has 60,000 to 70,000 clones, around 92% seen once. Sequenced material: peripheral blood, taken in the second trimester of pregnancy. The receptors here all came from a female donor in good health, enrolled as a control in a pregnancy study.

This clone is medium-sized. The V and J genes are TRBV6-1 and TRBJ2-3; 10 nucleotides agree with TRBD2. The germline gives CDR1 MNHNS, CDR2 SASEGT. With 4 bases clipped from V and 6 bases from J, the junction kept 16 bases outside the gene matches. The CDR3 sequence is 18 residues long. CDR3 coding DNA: TGTGCCAGCAGTGCCCGCCGGCAACTAGCGGGGCGAGGGGATACGCAGTATTTT. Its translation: CASSARRQLAGRGDTQYF.

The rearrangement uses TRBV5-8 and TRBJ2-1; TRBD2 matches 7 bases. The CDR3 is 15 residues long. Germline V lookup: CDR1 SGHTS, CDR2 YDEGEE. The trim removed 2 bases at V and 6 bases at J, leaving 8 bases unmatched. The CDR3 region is CASSFLAVRSNEQFF. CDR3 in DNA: TGTGCCAGCAGCTTTCTAGCGGTAAGGAGCAATGAGCAGTTCTTC. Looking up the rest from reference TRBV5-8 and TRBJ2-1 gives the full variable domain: EAGVTQSPTHLIKTRGQQATLRCSPISGHTSVYWYQQALGLGLQFLLWYDEGEERNRGNFPPRFSGRQFPNYSSELNVNALELEDSALYLCASSFLAVRSNEQFFGPGTRLTVL.

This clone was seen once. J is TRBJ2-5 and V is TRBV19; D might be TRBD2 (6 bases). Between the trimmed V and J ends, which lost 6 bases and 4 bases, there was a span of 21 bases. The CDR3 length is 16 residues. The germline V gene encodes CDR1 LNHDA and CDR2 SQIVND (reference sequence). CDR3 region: CASRDRDSALGETQYF. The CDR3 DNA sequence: TGTGCCAGTAGAGATCGGGACTCAGCCTTAGGAGAGACCCAGTACTTC. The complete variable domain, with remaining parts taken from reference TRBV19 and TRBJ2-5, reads DGGITQSPKYLFRKEGQNVTLSCEQNLNHDAMYWYRQDPGQGLRLIYYSQIVNDFQKGDIAEGYSVSREKKESFPLTVTSAQKNPTAFYLCASRDRDSALGETQYFGPGTRLLVL.

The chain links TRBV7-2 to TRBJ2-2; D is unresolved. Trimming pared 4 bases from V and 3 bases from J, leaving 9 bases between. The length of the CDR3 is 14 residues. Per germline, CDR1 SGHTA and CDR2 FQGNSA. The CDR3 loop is CASSYIPDTGELFF. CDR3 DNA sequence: TGTGCCAGCAGCTATATTCCTGACACCGGGGAGCTGTTTTTT. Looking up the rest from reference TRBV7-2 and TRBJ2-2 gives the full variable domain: GAGVSQSPSNKVTEKGKDVELRCDPISGHTALYWYRQSLGQGLEFLIYFQGNSAPDKSGLPSDRFSAERTGGSVSTLTIQRTQQEDSAVYLCASSYIPDTGELFFGEGSRLTVL.

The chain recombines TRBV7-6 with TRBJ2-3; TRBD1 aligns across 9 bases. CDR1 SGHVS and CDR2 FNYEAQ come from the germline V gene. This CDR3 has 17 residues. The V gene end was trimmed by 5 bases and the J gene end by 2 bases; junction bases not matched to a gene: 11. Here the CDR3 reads CASSLGLGTGTTDTQYF. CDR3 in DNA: TGTGCCAGCAGCCTGGGTCTAGGGACAGGGACCACAGATACGCAGTATTTT.

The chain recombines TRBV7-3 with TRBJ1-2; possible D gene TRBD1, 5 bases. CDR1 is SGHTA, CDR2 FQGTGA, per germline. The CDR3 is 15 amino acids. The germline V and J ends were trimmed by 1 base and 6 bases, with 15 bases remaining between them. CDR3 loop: CASSLRLGTSDGYTF. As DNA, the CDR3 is TGTGCCAGCAGCTTAAGGTTGGGGACTTCGGATGGCTACACCTTC.

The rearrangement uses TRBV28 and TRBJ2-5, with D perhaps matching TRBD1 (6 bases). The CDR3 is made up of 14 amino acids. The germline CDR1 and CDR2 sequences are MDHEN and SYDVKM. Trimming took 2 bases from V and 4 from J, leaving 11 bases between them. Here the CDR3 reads CASSLNRVGETQYF. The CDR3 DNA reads TGTGCCAGCAGTTTAAACAGGGTAGGAGAGACCCAGTACTTC.

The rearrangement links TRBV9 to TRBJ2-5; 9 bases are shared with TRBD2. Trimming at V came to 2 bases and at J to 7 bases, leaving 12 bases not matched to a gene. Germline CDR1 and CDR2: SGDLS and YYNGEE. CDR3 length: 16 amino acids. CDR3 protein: CASSVGSGGPSGTQYF. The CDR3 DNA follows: TGTGCCAGCAGCGTTGGGAGCGGGGGGCCCTCGGGGACCCAGTACTTC.

The chain's CDR3 is CASSVGVAGGPDTQYF. The CDR3, as DNA: TGTGCCAGCAGCGTAGGGGTAGCGGGGGGGCCAGATACGCAGTATTTT. V gene TRBV9 combines with J gene TRBJ2-3; 11 nucleotides line up with TRBD2. V shed 0 bases, J shed 4 bases, and the junction held 4 bases outside the gene matches. The CDR3 has 16 residues. Germline CDR1 and CDR2: SGDLS and YYNGEE.

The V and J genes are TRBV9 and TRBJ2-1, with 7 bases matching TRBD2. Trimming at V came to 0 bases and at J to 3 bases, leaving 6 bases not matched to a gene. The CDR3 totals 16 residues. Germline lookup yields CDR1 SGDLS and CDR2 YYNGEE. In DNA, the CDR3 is TGTGCCAGCAGCGTAGAAGGCCTAGCGGTCTACAATGAGCAGTTCTTC. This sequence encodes CASSVEGLAVYNEQFF.

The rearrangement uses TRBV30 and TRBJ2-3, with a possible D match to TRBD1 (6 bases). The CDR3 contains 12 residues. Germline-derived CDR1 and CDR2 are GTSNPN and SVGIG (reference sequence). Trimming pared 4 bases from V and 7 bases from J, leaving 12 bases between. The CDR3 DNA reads TGTGCCTGGAACGATCAGGGGAATACGCAGTATTTT. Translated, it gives CAWNDQGNTQYF. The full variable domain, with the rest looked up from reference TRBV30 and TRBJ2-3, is SQTIHQWPATLVQPVGSPLSLECTVEGTSNPNLYWYRQAAGRGLQLLFYSVGIGQISSEVPQNLSASRPQDRQFILSSKKLLLSDSGFYLCAWNDQGNTQYFGPGTRLTVL.

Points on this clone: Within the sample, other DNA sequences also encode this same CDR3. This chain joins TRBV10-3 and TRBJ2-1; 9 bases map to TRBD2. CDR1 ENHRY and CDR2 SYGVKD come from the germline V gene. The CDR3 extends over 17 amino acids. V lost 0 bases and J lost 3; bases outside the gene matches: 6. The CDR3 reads CAISESMASGDYNEQFF. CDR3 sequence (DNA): TGTGCCATCAGTGAGTCTATGGCTAGCGGGGACTACAATGAGCAGTTCTTC.

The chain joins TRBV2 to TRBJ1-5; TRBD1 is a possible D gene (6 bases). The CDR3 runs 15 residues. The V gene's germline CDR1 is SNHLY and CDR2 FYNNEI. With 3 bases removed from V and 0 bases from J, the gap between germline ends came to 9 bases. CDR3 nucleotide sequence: TGTGCCAGCAGTGAGAGGGGGTCTAGCAATCAGCCCCAGCATTTT. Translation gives CASSERGSSNQPQHF. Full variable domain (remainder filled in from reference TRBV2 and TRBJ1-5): EPEVTQTPSHQVTQMGQEVILRCVPISNHLYFYWYRQILGQKVEFLVSFYNNEISEKSEIFDDQFSVERPDGSNFTLKIRSTKLEDSAMYFCASSERGSSNQPQHFGDGTRLSIL.

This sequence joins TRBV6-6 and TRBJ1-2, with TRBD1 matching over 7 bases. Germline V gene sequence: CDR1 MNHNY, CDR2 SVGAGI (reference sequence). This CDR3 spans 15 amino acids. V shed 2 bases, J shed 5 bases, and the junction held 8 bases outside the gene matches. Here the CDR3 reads CASSYRGTAEYGYTF. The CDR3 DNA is TGTGCCAGCAGTTACCGCGGGACAGCGGAGTATGGCTACACCTTC.

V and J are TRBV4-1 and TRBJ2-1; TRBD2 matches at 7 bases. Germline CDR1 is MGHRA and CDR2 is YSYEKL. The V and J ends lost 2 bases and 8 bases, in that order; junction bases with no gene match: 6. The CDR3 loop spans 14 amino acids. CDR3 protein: CASSQTSEWDEQFF. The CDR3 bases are TGCGCCAGCAGCCAAACTAGCGAGTGGGATGAGCAGTTCTTC.

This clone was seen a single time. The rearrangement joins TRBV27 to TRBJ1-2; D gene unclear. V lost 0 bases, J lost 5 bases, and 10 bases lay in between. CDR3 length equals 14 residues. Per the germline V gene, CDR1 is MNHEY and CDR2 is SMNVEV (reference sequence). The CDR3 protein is CASSLSERYYGYTF. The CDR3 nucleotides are TGTGCCAGCAGTTTATCCGAACGCTATTATGGCTACACCTTC.

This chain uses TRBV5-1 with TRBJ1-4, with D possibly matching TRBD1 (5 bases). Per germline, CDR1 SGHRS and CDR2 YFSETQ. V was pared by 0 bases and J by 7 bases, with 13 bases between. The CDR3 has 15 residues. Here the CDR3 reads CASSLVGQGLEKLFF. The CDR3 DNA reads TGCGCCAGCAGCTTGGTTGGGCAGGGACTTGAAAAACTGTTTTTT.

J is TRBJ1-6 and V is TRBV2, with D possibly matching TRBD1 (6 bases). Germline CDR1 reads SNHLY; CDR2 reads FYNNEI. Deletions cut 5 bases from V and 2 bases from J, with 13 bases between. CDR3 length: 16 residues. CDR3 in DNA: TGTGCCAGCAGTAACCAAGGGGGAACCTATAATTCACCCCTCCACTTT. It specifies CASSNQGGTYNSPLHF. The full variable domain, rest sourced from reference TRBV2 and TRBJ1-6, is EPEVTQTPSHQVTQMGQEVILRCVPISNHLYFYWYRQILGQKVEFLVSFYNNEISEKSEIFDDQFSVERPDGSNFTLKIRSTKLEDSAMYFCASSNQGGTYNSPLHFGNGTRLTVT.

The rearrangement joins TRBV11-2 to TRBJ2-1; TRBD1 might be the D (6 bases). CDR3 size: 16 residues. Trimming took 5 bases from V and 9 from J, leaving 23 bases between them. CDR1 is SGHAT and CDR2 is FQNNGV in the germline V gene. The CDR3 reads CASSPVGTRANGEQFF. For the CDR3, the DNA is TGTGCCAGCAGCCCGGTAGGGACAAGGGCCAACGGTGAGCAGTTCTTC.

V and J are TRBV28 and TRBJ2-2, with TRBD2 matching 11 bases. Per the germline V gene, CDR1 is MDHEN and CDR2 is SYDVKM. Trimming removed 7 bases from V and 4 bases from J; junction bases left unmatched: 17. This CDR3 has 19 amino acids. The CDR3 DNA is TGTGCCAGCACCACCGGGACTAGCGGAGGGGGGCGGGGCACCGGGGAGCTGTTTTTT. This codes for CASTTGTSGGGRGTGELFF.

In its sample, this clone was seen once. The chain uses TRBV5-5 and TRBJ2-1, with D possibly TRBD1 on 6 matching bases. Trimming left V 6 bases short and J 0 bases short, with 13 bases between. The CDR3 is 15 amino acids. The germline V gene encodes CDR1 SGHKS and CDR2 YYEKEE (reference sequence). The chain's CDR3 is CASTWGPSSYNEQFF. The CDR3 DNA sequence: TGTGCCAGCACATGGGGGCCCAGCTCCTACAATGAGCAGTTCTTC.

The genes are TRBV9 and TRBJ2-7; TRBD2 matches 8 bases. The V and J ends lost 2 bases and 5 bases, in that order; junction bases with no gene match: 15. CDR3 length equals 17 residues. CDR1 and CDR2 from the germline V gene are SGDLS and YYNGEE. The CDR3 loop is CASSVDPGRGSADEQYF. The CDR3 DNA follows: TGTGCCAGCAGCGTCGACCCCGGGAGGGGCTCTGCGGACGAGCAGTACTTC.

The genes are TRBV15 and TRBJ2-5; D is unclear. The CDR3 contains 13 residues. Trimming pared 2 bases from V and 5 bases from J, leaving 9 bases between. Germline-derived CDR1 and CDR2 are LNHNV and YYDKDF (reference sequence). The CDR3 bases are TGTGCCACCAGCAGAACAAATCTGGAGACCCAGTACTTC. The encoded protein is CATSRTNLETQYF.